One T cell receptor beta chain is described in this entry. Under the authors' procedure: Amplification from reference gene primers served as the basis for estimated nucleated cell counts. This table comes from immunoSEQ multiplex PCR, and its TCRdb copy is limited to in-frame clones, with some not included. The DNA gave D and trimming, while V, J and clone size come from that table. The data contain 300,000 to 350,000 clones, around 91% of them singletons. This record comes from a study of blood T cell repertoires in COVID-19. About the research overall: Material from acute and convalescent COVID-19 was sourced from the United States, Italy and Spain. The cDNA or gDNA used as material had been derived from T cells, B-cell-depleted T cells, or PBMCs.

Participants spanned ages about 18 to 100 years and resided in over 20 US areas. CDR3 length: 14 amino acids. Looked up from germline, CDR1 is SQVTM and CDR2 is ANQGSEA. The germline V and J ends were trimmed by 8 bases and 4 bases, with 20 bases remaining between them. The genes are TRBV29-1 and TRBJ1-2; a weak D match, TRBD1 (6 bases). Specimen: PBMCs or T cells enriched from blood (not recorded which). This clonotype was sampled from a woman aged 18 to 35 with acute COVID-19. CDR3 loop: CSSLSQQGVYGYTF. The CDR3 nucleotides read TGCAGCTCGTTGAGCCAACAGGGAGTCTATGGCTACACCTTC.